The 9 T cell receptor beta chains given below trace back to one sample, sequenced in a study of CD8+CD57+ T cells in acquired aplastic anemia. Sequencing involved patients with CD8+CD57+ cell expansion previously shown by flow cytometry. TCR beta VDJ combinations and CDR3 sequences were profiled from genomic DNA. Via MiXCR, TCRdb re-called the reads, giving one row per CDR3 protein. The sample lists tens of thousands of distinct CDR3 sequences; under 80% were seen once. Sequences were obtained from sorted CD4+, CD8+, or CD8+CD57+ T cells (not recorded which) from PBMCs. These receptors were collected from a human donor with aplastic anemia.

CDR3 coding DNA: TGCAGTGCTAGAGAGGGGTGGCGCACAGATACGCAGTATTTT. This sequence encodes CSAREGWRTDTQYF. The V call is TRBV20-1, the J call TRBJ2-3; D is ambiguous. Deletions cut 0 bases from V and 1 base from J, with 8 bases between. The CDR3 extends over 14 amino acids. Germline-derived CDR1 and CDR2 are DFQATT and SNEGSKA (reference sequence).

J is TRBJ1-1 and V is TRBV15; D is unresolved. The germline CDR1 and CDR2 sequences are LNHNV and YYDKDF (reference sequence). CDR3 length: 13 amino acids. V gave up 0 bases and J gave up 7 bases, with 9 bases separating them. CDR3 in amino acids: CATSRDRIGEAFF. The CDR3 nucleotides read TGTGCCACCAGCAGAGATCGTATAGGTGAAGCTTTCTTT.

The genes are TRBV6-1 and TRBJ1-2, with 11 nucleotides matching TRBD1. The CDR3 spans 14 residues. Looked up from germline, CDR1 is MNHNS and CDR2 is SASEGT. Trimming cost V 5 bases and J 2 bases; bases outside gene matches: 1. This CDR3 reads CASSRTGGNYGYTF. In DNA form, the CDR3 reads TGTGCCAGCAGTCGGACAGGGGGCAACTATGGCTACACCTTC.

This clonotype was detected ten times or more. The chain employs TRBV19 and TRBJ2-2; D tentatively reads TRBD1 or TRBD2 (6 bases each). The CDR3 has 14 residues. Germline CDR1 is LNHDA and CDR2 is SQIVND (reference sequence). The V end lost 6 bases, the J end lost 4 bases, and 12 bases lay between the germline ends. CDR3 DNA sequence: TGTGCCAGTAGGCCGAGGGGGGTCACCGGGGAGCTGTTTTTT. It encodes CASRPRGVTGELFF.

The chain joins TRBV29-1 to TRBJ2-7; 7 positions agree with TRBD2. Unmatched junction bases numbered 0, after V lost 2 bases and J lost 5 bases. CDR3 size: 11 residues. The germline CDR1 and CDR2 sequences are SQVTM and ANQGSEA. As DNA, the CDR3 is TGCAGCGTTGAAACTAGCGACGAGCAGTACTTC. This codes for CSVETSDEQYF.

This clonotype was observed many times. This chain uses TRBV3-1 with TRBJ1-5; the D is unclear. CDR3 length: 15 residues. Germline CDR1 reads LGHDT; CDR2 reads YNNKEL (reference sequence). Trimming removed 4 bases from V and 2 bases from J, with 12 bases in between. CDR3 DNA sequence: TGTGCCAGCAGCCTAAAGGGTCTTGGCAATCAGCCCCAGCATTTT. It codes for CASSLKGLGNQPQHF.

With regard to this clonotype: This could be a read error, since a much larger clone is one nucleotide away. Without the conserved terminal phenylalanine or tryptophan, this CDR3 likely stems from a read error. This sequence joins TRBV3-1 and TRBJ1-2, with D perhaps matching TRBD1 (5 bases). Trimming pared 6 bases from V and 7 bases from J, leaving 9 bases between. Germline V lookup: CDR1 LGHDT, CDR2 YNNKEL (reference sequence). The CDR3 has 11 residues. The CDR3 here is CASSGQSGYTL. In nucleotides, the CDR3 is TGTGCCAGCAGTGGACAATCTGGCTACACCCTC.

The rearrangement uses TRBV2 and TRBJ1-6, with D uncertain. Trimming shortened V by 7 bases and J by 7 bases, and 17 bases separated the two germline ends. The CDR3 runs 15 residues. From germline, CDR1 is SNHLY and CDR2 FYNNEI. The CDR3 region has the DNA TGTGCCAGCACCTTCAGGACCCCGTCGAATTCACCCCTCCACTTT. It codes for CASTFRTPSNSPLHF.

This clonotype was observed at least ten times. The chain employs TRBV6-4 and TRBJ1-2; 10 nucleotides agree with TRBD1. The junction had 5 bases not matched to a gene; V was cut back by 0 bases and J by 4 bases. Germline-derived CDR1 and CDR2 are MRHNA and SNTAGT. The CDR3 contains 16 residues. CDR3 loop: CASSDSGDRGLYGYTF. The CDR3 bases are TGTGCCAGCAGTGACTCGGGGGACAGGGGCCTCTATGGCTACACCTTC.